This is a list of T cell receptor beta chains from one sample in a study of blood T cell repertoires in COVID-19. Only in-frame clones appear in the TCRdb table, and some are missing; sequencing was by immunoSEQ multiplex PCR. Among approximately 430,000 clones listed, more than 80% were seen once. The sample was peripheral blood. These receptors were collected from a woman aged 25 to 39 with active or convalescent COVID-19. The CDR3 runs from the conserved cysteine through the conserved F or W.

J,V,CDR3
TRBJ2-7,TRBV6-5,CASKFRDRGLYEQYF
TRBJ2-2,TRBV4-1,CASSQGTGEAGGLAGELFF
TRBJ1-1,TRBV9,CASSVGLYTEAFF
TRBJ2-3,TRBV7-9,CASSEVAGDLTDTQYF
TRBJ1-1,TRBV15,CATSGSGQLNTEAFF
TRBJ2-7,TRBV19,CASSIVGPRGGSYEQYF
TRBJ2-5,TRBV5-4,CASSLGGQEPTQYF
TRBJ2-5,TRBV29-1,CSVQDRGQETQYF
TRBJ2-1,TRBV2,CASSEGLPLFF
TRBJ1-1,TRBV3-1/TRBV3-2,CASSRQGGTEAFF
TRBJ2-1,TRBV2,CASSDRGPYNEQFF
TRBJ2-7,TRBV18,CASSFGTSDYEQYF
TRBJ1-1,TRBV5-8,CASSRYQGQNTEAFF
TRBJ2-7,TRBV2,CASGPTRSSYEQYF
TRBJ1-3,TRBV18,CASSPRGSDSGNTIYF
TRBJ2-1,TRBV7-7,CASSSQPGAGGFYNEQFF
TRBJ2-2,TRBV18,CASSPPTGARGAGELFF
TRBJ1-2,TRBV10-2,CASSRQATNYGYTF
TRBJ2-7,TRBV5-1,CASSLGTAASYEQYF
TRBJ2-2,TRBV3-1/TRBV3-2,CASSPPGIGELFF
TRBJ2-7,TRBV2,CASSPGLWEQYF
TRBJ2-2,TRBV6-5,CASTLGQGNAGELFF
TRBJ2-7,TRBV11-3,CASSHTGTSGFSYEQYF
TRBJ1-2,TRBV5-1,CASSLVGGSAAGYTF
TRBJ2-1,TRBV15,CATSRDREQGNEQFF
TRBJ1-2,TRBV10-3,CAIMGQGESGYTF
TRBJ2-7,TRBV2,CASSEGTQTYEQYF
TRBJ2-1,TRBV18,CASSGGRDNNEQFF
TRBJ2-7,TRBV24-1,CATSPFSSIYEQYF
TRBJ1-1,TRBV5-5,CASSLNQENTEAFF
TRBJ1-5,TRBV4-1,CASSPMTGEQPQHF
TRBJ1-6,TRBV19,CASSMGRENSPLHF
TRBJ2-2,TRBV18,CAAGQGNTGELFF
TRBJ1-1,TRBV10-3,CAIGGQPNTEAFF
TRBJ2-7,TRBV3-1/TRBV3-2,CASSQGREGAYEQYF
TRBJ2-3,TRBV5-1,CASSRASGRDTDTQYF
TRBJ1-6,TRBV6-1,CASSEGDRGQSPLHF
TRBJ2-1,TRBV3-1/TRBV3-2,CASSRSSGGPPFF
TRBJ1-2,TRBV4-1,CASSQENSGGYTF
TRBJ1-3,TRBV7-9,CASSLASGAGNTIYF
TRBJ2-5,TRBV30,CAWSTTGGRETQYF
TRBJ1-6,TRBV19,CASRDRGFVSPLHF
TRBJ2-5,TRBV6-5,CASRGAGGPLETQYF
TRBJ1-2,TRBV29-1,CSVGTGGYGYTF
TRBJ2-5,TRBV21-1,CASSKDGGLRQETQYF
TRBJ2-3,TRBV4-1,CASSQARASTDTQYF
TRBJ1-1,TRBV27,CASRTPGQKAFF